The rows below give T cell receptor beta chains drawn from one sample of a study of blood T cell repertoires in COVID-19. Produced via immunoSEQ multiplex PCR; TCRdb's table is partial and in-frame only. The repertoire includes about 180,000 clones, over 75% of them detected once, and roughly 8.6% sits in the top ten. Sequencing used PBMCs or T cells enriched from blood (not recorded which). These receptors were taken from a woman aged 18-35 years who had recovered from COVID-19. The CDR3 runs from the conserved cysteine through the conserved F or W. A D gene is named only where the DNA matches it firmly. Expanded clones get a size class; other rows say once, few or many, or leave the size out.

d_call	j_call	clone_size	cdr3_length	v_call	cdr3_aa	cdr3_nt
-	TRBJ1-1	-	15	TRBV5-1	CASSLGGQENTEAFF	TGCGCCAGCAGCTTGGGTGGGCAGGAGAACACTGAAGCTTTCTTT
-	TRBJ1-1	-	13	TRBV10-3	CAISAGVDTEAFF	TGTGCCATCAGTGCGGGGGTTGACACTGAAGCTTTCTTT
-	TRBJ1-5	-	13	TRBV30	CAWTGERDQPQHF	TGTGCCTGGACTGGTGAGAGGGATCAGCCCCAGCATTTT
-	TRBJ2-5	-	13	TRBV29-1	CSVAISGEETQYF	TGCAGCGTTGCGATATCCGGGGAAGAGACCCAGTACTTC
-	TRBJ1-1	-	13	TRBV13	CASSALWGAEAFF	TGTGCCAGCAGCGCACTCTGGGGGGCTGAAGCTTTCTTT
TRBD1	TRBJ1-6	-	14	TRBV20-1	CSASLRTGHSPLHF	TGCAGTGCTAGTCTCCGGACAGGGCATTCACCCCTCCACTTT
TRBD1	TRBJ1-5	-	19	TRBV19	CASSMFGTGGNPGDQPQHF	TGTGCCAGTAGTATGTTTGGGACAGGGGGCAACCCGGGGGATCAGCCCCAGCATTTT
-	TRBJ2-1	-	15	TRBV6-1	CASSSRDSRQNEQFF	TGTGCCAGCAGTAGCCGGGACTCGAGGCAAAATGAGCAGTTCTTC
TRBD2	TRBJ2-6	-	16	TRBV27	CASRGLAGVPANVLTF	TGTGCCAGCAGAGGACTAGCGGGCGTTCCGGCCAACGTCCTGACTTTC
TRBD1	TRBJ1-2	-	13	TRBV10-3	CAISLTGNYGYTF	TGTGCCATCAGCCTGACAGGGAACTATGGCTACACCTTC
TRBD1	TRBJ2-3	-	18	TRBV5-1	CASSLGQGLRLSTDTQYF	TGCGCCAGCAGCCTGGGACAGGGGCTCAGACTTAGCACAGATACGCAGTATTTT
-	TRBJ2-7	-	17	TRBV7-9	CASSRTQIHAPSYEQYF	TGTGCCAGCTCCCGCACCCAAATACATGCTCCTTCCTACGAGCAGTACTTC
TRBD2	TRBJ2-1	-	15	TRBV28	CASSLTSGPYNEQFF	TGTGCCAGCAGTTTGACTAGCGGTCCTTACAATGAGCAGTTCTTC
-	TRBJ2-2	-	14	TRBV2	CASSEPGPTGELFF	TGTGCCAGCAGTGAACCTGGGCCCACCGGGGAGCTGTTTTTT
-	TRBJ2-7	-	13	TRBV27	CASSFTESYEQYF	TGTGCCAGCAGTTTTACAGAATCCTACGAGCAGTACTTC
TRBD1	TRBJ1-2	-	13	TRBV7-2	CASSPRDRAGYTF	TGTGCCAGCAGCCCCCGGGACAGGGCTGGCTACACCTTC
TRBD1	TRBJ2-1	-	16	TRBV3-1/TRBV3-2	CASSQYTGGKRNEQFF	TGTGCCAGCAGCCAATACACAGGGGGCAAGAGGAATGAGCAGTTCTTC
TRBD1	TRBJ1-1	-	13	TRBV7-3	CASSWTGGTEAFF	TGTGCCAGCAGCTGGACAGGGGGCACTGAAGCTTTCTTT
-	TRBJ1-4	-	16	TRBV19	CASSTYFRDFNEKLFF	TGTGCCAGTAGTACCTACTTCCGGGACTTTAATGAAAAACTGTTTTTT
TRBD1	TRBJ2-3	-	16	TRBV10-3	CAISESRQGITDTQYF	TGTGCCATCAGTGAGTCGAGACAGGGGATCACAGATACGCAGTATTTT
-	TRBJ1-1	-	11	TRBV28	CASIQATEAFF	TGTGCCAGCATACAGGCCACTGAAGCTTTCTTT
-	TRBJ2-5	-	14	TRBV28	CASEKRDPQETQYF	TGTGCCAGCGAGAAGCGCGATCCCCAAGAGACCCAGTACTTC
-	TRBJ1-6	-	14	TRBV6-2/TRBV6-3	CASSYGPGGSPLHF	TGTGCCAGCAGTTACGGCCCGGGTGGGTCACCCCTCCACTTT
-	TRBJ2-1	-	20	TRBV1	CTSSHPRTSGSYTSYNEQFF	TGCACCAGCAGCCACCCCAGGACTAGCGGGTCCTACACCTCCTACAATGAGCAGTTCTTC
-	TRBJ2-7	-	14	TRBV28	CASGPSGASYEQYF	TGTGCCAGCGGACCCTCGGGAGCCTCCTACGAGCAGTACTTC
TRBD1	TRBJ1-5	-	15	TRBV7-9	CASSDTGGLNQPQHF	TGTGCCAGCAGCGATACAGGGGGCCTTAATCAGCCCCAGCATTTT
-	TRBJ1-2	-	12	TRBV6-2/TRBV6-3	CASSYPNYGYTF	TGTGCCAGCAGTTACCCGAACTATGGCTACACCTTC
-	TRBJ1-1	few	15	TRBV9	CASSASGGTNTEAFF	TGTGCCAGCAGCGCCTCCGGGGGGACGAACACTGAAGCTTTCTTT
TRBD1	TRBJ2-7	-	15	TRBV18	CASSSGQLPTYEQYF	TGTGCCAGCTCATCGGGACAGCTTCCCACCTACGAGCAGTACTTC
TRBD2	TRBJ2-7	-	15	TRBV9	CASSSGLAGHYEQYF	TGTGCCAGCAGCTCAGGACTAGCGGGGCACTACGAGCAGTACTTC
TRBD2	TRBJ2-1	few	15	TRBV18	CASSPGTSGNNEQFF	TGTGCCAGCTCACCCGGGACTAGCGGAAACAATGAGCAGTTCTTC
TRBD1	TRBJ1-1	-	15	TRBV6-5	CASSYALQGFAEAFF	TGTGCCAGCAGCTACGCCCTACAGGGGTTCGCTGAAGCTTTCTTT
-	TRBJ2-2	once	16	TRBV3-1/TRBV3-2	CASSQDYFPRSGELFF	TGTGCCAGCAGCCAAGATTATTTCCCGAGATCCGGGGAGCTGTTTTTT
TRBD1	TRBJ1-1	once	16	TRBV7-9	CASSPGTGVFDTEAFF	TGTGCCAGCAGCCCCGGGACAGGGGTCTTTGACACTGAAGCTTTCTTT
TRBD1	TRBJ1-2	-	15	TRBV7-2	CASSLQTGVNYGYTF	TGTGCCAGCAGCTTACAGACAGGGGTGAACTATGGCTACACCTTC
-	TRBJ2-4	-	12	TRBV19	CASSIDRGRAHF	TGTGCCAGTAGTATAGATCGCGGCAGGGCGCACTTC
-	TRBJ1-1	-	13	TRBV14	CASSHEVVSEAFF	TGTGCCAGCAGCCATGAGGTAGTATCTGAAGCTTTCTTT
-	TRBJ1-5	-	16	TRBV7-9	CASSLGSGSGNQPQHF	TGTGCCAGCAGCTTAGGGTCAGGGTCGGGCAATCAGCCCCAGCATTTT
-	TRBJ2-7	-	15	TRBV28	CASPPLGRAPYEQYF	TGTGCCAGCCCCCCTTTAGGCAGGGCCCCCTACGAGCAGTACTTC
TRBD2	TRBJ2-7	-	15	TRBV11-1	CASSLDTSDYYEQYF	TGTGCCAGCAGCTTAGATACTAGCGATTACTACGAGCAGTACTTC
-	TRBJ1-2	-	13	TRBV5-4	CASSERLSYGYTF	TGTGCCAGCAGCGAACGGTTGAGCTATGGCTACACCTTC
TRBD1	TRBJ1-3	-	18	TRBV18	CASSPRAHGQGDGNTIYF	TGTGCCAGCTCACCAAGGGCTCACGGACAGGGGGACGGAAACACCATATATTTT